Listed below are T cell receptor beta chains from one sample, sequenced in a study of control samples from healthy donors and cancer patients. Data came from immunoSEQ multiplex PCR; TCRdb stores just in-frame clones and leaves some out. The table has 100,000 to 150,000 clones, roughly 89% seen once; the top ten hold around 5.4%. Sequencing input: blood. These TCRs come from a man aged 18 to 30 in good health. CDR3s include the opening cysteine and the closing phenylalanine or tryptophan. The D gene is left open where the match is weak. The size entry is marked missing in some rows and otherwise reads once, few, many or a size class.

abundance,v_gene,d_gene,j_gene,CDR3nt,CDR3aa
.,TRBV7-3,TRBD2,TRBJ2-3,TGTGCCAGCGGAGGGACTAGCGGAGATACGCAGTATTTT,CASGGTSGDTQYF
.,TRBV7-9,TRBD1,TRBJ1-6,TGTGCCAGCAGCCCCTGGACAGGGGCTCGTTCACCCCTCCACTTT,CASSPWTGARSPLHF
.,TRBV7-2,.,TRBJ2-3,TGTGCCAGCAGCTCACCCCCGTTGAATACGCAGTATTTT,CASSSPPLNTQYF
once,TRBV10-3,.,TRBJ2-7,TGTGCCATCACCGACGCCGGGGACACCGCCTACGAGCAGTACTTC,CAITDAGDTAYEQYF
once,TRBV10-3,.,TRBJ2-1,TGTGCCATCAGTGAGTCGATGATCCGCGATGAGCAGTTCTTC,CAISESMIRDEQFF
.,TRBV6-2/TRBV6-3,.,TRBJ1-2,TGTGCCAGCAGTTATTTGACCCGAGGATATGGCCACACCTTC,CASSYLTRGYGHTF
.,TRBV9,.,TRBJ1-1,TGTGCCAGCAGCGCGGGAGTCTTGTCGCACACTGAAGCTTTCTTT,CASSAGVLSHTEAFF
once,TRBV27,.,TRBJ2-1,TGTGCCAGCAGTTCTAAGAGACAGCCGCCTGTGGGATATAAGTTCTTC,CASSSKRQPPVGYKFF
.,TRBV3-1/TRBV3-2,.,TRBJ2-3,TGTGCCAGCAGCCAAGATTTCGGGGGGCACGGCACAGATACGCAGTATTTT,CASSQDFGGHGTDTQYF
.,TRBV27,TRBD2,TRBJ2-3,TGTGCCAGCAGTTTATCGAGGTTTGGGGGGGGCACAGATACGCAGTATTTT,CASSLSRFGGGTDTQYF
.,TRBV7-9,.,TRBJ1-1,TGTGCCAGCAGCTTAGCAGGGACGGACCGCGCTGAAGCTTTCTTT,CASSLAGTDRAEAFF
.,TRBV28,.,TRBJ2-3,TGTGCCAGCAGTTTATCGGCCTTGCCAGATACGCAGTATTTT,CASSLSALPDTQYF
.,TRBV5-3,.,TRBJ2-5,TGTGCCAGAAGCTTGTTGGGGCTAGAGACCCAGTACTTC,CARSLLGLETQYF
.,TRBV4-1,TRBD1,TRBJ2-7,TGCGCCAGCAGCCCCTACTCGGGACAGGGCCCCTACGAGCAGTACTTC,CASSPYSGQGPYEQYF
.,TRBV24-1,.,TRBJ1-2,TGTGCCACCAGTGATTTGGCCGGGCCCTATGGCTACACCTTC,CATSDLAGPYGYTF
.,TRBV30,TRBD2,TRBJ2-7,TGTGCCTGTTCTAGCGGGGGGTCCTACGAGCAGTACTTC,CACSSGGSYEQYF
.,TRBV11-1,.,TRBJ2-2,TGTGCCAGCAGCTCTGGTATCGGGACACAATACGGGGAGCTGTTTTTT,CASSSGIGTQYGELFF
.,TRBV5-1,.,TRBJ1-4,TGCGCCAGCAGCTCGGGCAGGATGTCGGTTTCTACTAATGAAAAACTGTTTTTT,CASSSGRMSVSTNEKLFF
.,TRBV30,.,TRBJ2-2,TGTGCCTGGAGTGTACAAGGGGTCCTTTACACCGGGGAGCTGTTTTTT,CAWSVQGVLYTGELFF
.,TRBV3-1/TRBV3-2,.,TRBJ2-7,TGTGCCAGCAGCCAAGGGGACGCCAGGAGCTCCTACGAGCAGTACTTC,CASSQGDARSSYEQYF
.,TRBV27,TRBD1,TRBJ1-1,TGTGCCAGCAGTTCACTTACGACAGGGCTGAACACTGAAGCTTTCTTT,CASSSLTTGLNTEAFF
.,TRBV7-6,TRBD1,TRBJ2-7,TGTGCCAGCAGCCCCGGACAGGGCCGAAATCCCTACGAGCAGTACTTC,CASSPGQGRNPYEQYF
.,TRBV11-2,.,TRBJ1-4,TGTGCCAGCAGCTTAGTATCCCGGGGGGGGCCTAATGAAAAACTGTTTTTT,CASSLVSRGGPNEKLFF
.,TRBV2,TRBD1,TRBJ1-1,TGTGCCAGCAGTGGGCCCAGGGACAGGGGTGTAAGGAACACTGAAGCTTTCTTT,CASSGPRDRGVRNTEAFF
.,TRBV18,.,TRBJ2-2,TGTGCCAGCTCACCAGGCCCCGCGAACACCGGGGAGCTGTTTTTT,CASSPGPANTGELFF
.,TRBV10-3,TRBD1,TRBJ1-2,TGTGCCATCAGTGAGCGGACAGGGACCGGGTATGGCTACACCTTC,CAISERTGTGYGYTF
.,TRBV21-1,.,TRBJ2-5,TGTGCCAGCAGCGCTGTCAAGGGAGAGACCCAGTACTTC,CASSAVKGETQYF
once,TRBV7-2,.,TRBJ1-2,TGTGCCAGCAGCTCCGAGGGACGTTGGGGAGGCTACACCTTC,CASSSEGRWGGYTF
.,TRBV18,TRBD1,TRBJ2-2,TGTGCCAGCTCACTGACAGGGGGGAACACCGGGGAGCTGTTTTTT,CASSLTGGNTGELFF
.,TRBV6-1,.,TRBJ1-2,TGTGCCAGCAGTTTAGAGGGTCTCATCTATGGCTACACCTTC,CASSLEGLIYGYTF
.,TRBV11-2,.,TRBJ1-2,TGTGCCAGCAGCCCAATCAGGGGATGGGATGGCTACACCTTC,CASSPIRGWDGYTF
few,TRBV4-1,.,TRBJ1-2,TGCGCCAGCAGCCAAACTTTCGAATACAGGGCTAACTATGGCTACACCTTC,CASSQTFEYRANYGYTF
.,TRBV4-2,TRBD2,TRBJ2-3,TGTGCCAGCAGCCAAGTGCTAGCGGTGAGCACAGATACGCAGTATTTT,CASSQVLAVSTDTQYF
.,TRBV27,.,TRBJ1-6,TGTGCCAGCAGCCGAGGGGATTCAACCCTCCACTTT,CASSRGDSTLHF